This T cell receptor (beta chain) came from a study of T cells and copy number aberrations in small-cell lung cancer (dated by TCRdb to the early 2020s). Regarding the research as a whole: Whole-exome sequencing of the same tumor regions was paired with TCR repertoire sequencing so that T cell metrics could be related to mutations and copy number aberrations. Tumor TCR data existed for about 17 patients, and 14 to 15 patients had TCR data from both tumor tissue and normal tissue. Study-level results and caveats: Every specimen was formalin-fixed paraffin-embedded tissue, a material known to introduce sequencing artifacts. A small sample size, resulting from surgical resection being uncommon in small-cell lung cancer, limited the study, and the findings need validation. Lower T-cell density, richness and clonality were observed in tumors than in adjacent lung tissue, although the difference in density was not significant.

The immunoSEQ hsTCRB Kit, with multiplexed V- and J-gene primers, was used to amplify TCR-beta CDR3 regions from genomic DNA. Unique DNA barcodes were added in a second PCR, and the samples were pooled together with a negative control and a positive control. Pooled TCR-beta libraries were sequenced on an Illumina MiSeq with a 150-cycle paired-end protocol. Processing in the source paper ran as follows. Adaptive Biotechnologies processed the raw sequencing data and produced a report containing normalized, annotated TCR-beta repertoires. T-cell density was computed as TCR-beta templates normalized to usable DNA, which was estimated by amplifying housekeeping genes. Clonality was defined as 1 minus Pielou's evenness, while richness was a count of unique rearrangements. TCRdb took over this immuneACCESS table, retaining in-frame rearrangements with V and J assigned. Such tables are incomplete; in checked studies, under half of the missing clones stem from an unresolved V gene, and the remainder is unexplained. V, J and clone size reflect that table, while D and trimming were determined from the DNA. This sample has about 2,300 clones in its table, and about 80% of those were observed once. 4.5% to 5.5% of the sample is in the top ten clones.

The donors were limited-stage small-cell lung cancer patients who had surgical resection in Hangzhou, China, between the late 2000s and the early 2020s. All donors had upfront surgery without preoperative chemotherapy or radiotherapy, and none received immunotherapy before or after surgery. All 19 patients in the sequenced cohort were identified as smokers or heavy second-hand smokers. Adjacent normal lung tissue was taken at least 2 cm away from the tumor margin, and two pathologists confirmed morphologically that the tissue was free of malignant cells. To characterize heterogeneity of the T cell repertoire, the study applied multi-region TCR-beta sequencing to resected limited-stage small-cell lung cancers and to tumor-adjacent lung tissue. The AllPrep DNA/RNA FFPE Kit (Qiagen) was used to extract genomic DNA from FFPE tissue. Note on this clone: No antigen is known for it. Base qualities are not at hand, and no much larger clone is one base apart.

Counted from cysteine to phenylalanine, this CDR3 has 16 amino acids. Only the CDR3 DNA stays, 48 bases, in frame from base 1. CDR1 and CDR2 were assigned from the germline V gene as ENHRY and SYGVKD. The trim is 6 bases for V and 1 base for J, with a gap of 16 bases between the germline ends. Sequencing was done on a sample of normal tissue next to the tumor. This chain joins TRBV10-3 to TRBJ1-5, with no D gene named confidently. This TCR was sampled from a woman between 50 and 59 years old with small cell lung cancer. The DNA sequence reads TGTGCCATCAGCTCAGGATTGGTGAGGAGCAATCAGCCCCAGCATTTT. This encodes CAISSGLVRSNQPQHF.